The rows below give T cell receptor beta chains drawn from one sample of a study of OX40 agonist ivuxolimab in advanced cancers. Some clones are missing from TCRdb's copy, which holds only in-frame ones; the method was immunoSEQ multiplex PCR. This table has 100,000 or so clones, about 91% appearing once. The specimen was CD4+ or CD8+ T cells sorted from blood, collected in a trial of the OX40 agonist ivuxolimab. These receptors all stem from an adult with an advanced solid tumor such as melanoma, head and neck, liver or kidney cancer. CDR3s include the opening cysteine and the closing phenylalanine or tryptophan. Fields, in order: clone size, V gene, D gene, J gene, CDR3 protein, CDR3 DNA. A D gene is named only where the DNA matches it firmly. The size of a clone is reported for some rows only, either as once, few or many, or as a class for expanded clones.

abundance: NA
v_gene: TRBV7-9
d_gene: TRBD1
j_gene: TRBJ1-5
CDR3aa: CASSPGTGTVWPQHF
CDR3nt: TGTGCCAGCAGCCCCGGGACAGGCACTGTGTGGCCCCAGCATTTT

abundance: NA
v_gene: TRBV15
d_gene: NA
j_gene: TRBJ1-3
CDR3aa: CATSRERTSSGNTIYF
CDR3nt: TGTGCCACCAGCAGAGAACGTACGAGCTCTGGAAACACCATATATTTT

abundance: NA
v_gene: TRBV5-5
d_gene: NA
j_gene: TRBJ2-7
CDR3aa: CASSLGPSDTYEQYF
CDR3nt: TGTGCCAGCAGCTTAGGTCCTAGCGACACCTACGAGCAGTACTTC

abundance: NA
v_gene: TRBV30
d_gene: NA
j_gene: TRBJ1-5
CDR3aa: CAWSAGQSNQPQHF
CDR3nt: TGTGCCTGGAGCGCCGGACAGTCCAATCAGCCCCAGCATTTT

abundance: NA
v_gene: TRBV28
d_gene: NA
j_gene: TRBJ1-5
CDR3aa: CASSTGTSRYSNQPQHF
CDR3nt: TGTGCCAGCAGTACCGGGACAAGTCGATATAGCAATCAGCCCCAGCATTTT

abundance: NA
v_gene: TRBV9
d_gene: TRBD2
j_gene: TRBJ2-3
CDR3aa: CASSPGLAGDTDTQYF
CDR3nt: TGTGCCAGCAGCCCGGGCCTGGCGGGGGACACAGATACGCAGTATTTT

abundance: NA
v_gene: TRBV5-6
d_gene: NA
j_gene: TRBJ2-3
CDR3aa: CASSYIPAVDTQYF
CDR3nt: TGTGCCAGCAGCTATATTCCCGCGGTGGATACGCAGTATTTT

abundance: few
v_gene: TRBV19
d_gene: NA
j_gene: TRBJ1-5
CDR3aa: CASSQTSDRSNQPQHF
CDR3nt: TGTGCCAGTAGTCAAACAAGCGACAGAAGCAATCAGCCCCAGCATTTT

abundance: NA
v_gene: TRBV5-5
d_gene: NA
j_gene: TRBJ2-7
CDR3aa: CASTEGGTYEQYF
CDR3nt: TGTGCCAGCACCGAGGGGGGAACCTACGAGCAGTACTTC

abundance: NA
v_gene: TRBV15
d_gene: NA
j_gene: TRBJ2-7
CDR3aa: CATSRDPHEQYF
CDR3nt: TGTGCCACCAGCAGAGATCCCCACGAGCAGTACTTC

abundance: NA
v_gene: TRBV19
d_gene: NA
j_gene: TRBJ1-5
CDR3aa: CASKIGSINQPQHF
CDR3nt: TGTGCCAGTAAGATAGGGTCCATCAATCAGCCCCAGCATTTT

abundance: NA
v_gene: TRBV19
d_gene: NA
j_gene: TRBJ1-5
CDR3aa: CASSQGGGNQPQHF
CDR3nt: TGTGCCAGTTCCCAAGGAGGTGGCAATCAGCCCCAGCATTTT

abundance: NA
v_gene: TRBV18
d_gene: TRBD1
j_gene: TRBJ2-3
CDR3aa: CASSGQGAGDTQYF
CDR3nt: TGTGCCAGCTCAGGACAGGGGGCAGGAGATACGCAGTATTTT

abundance: NA
v_gene: TRBV2
d_gene: TRBD1
j_gene: TRBJ2-3
CDR3aa: CASTGTGGADTQYF
CDR3nt: TGTGCCAGCACCGGGACAGGGGGCGCAGATACGCAGTATTTT

abundance: NA
v_gene: TRBV5-1
d_gene: NA
j_gene: TRBJ2-7
CDR3aa: CASSQAVTGHEQYF
CDR3nt: TGCGCCAGCAGCCAGGCGGTTACGGGCCACGAGCAGTACTTC

abundance: NA
v_gene: TRBV6-5
d_gene: TRBD1
j_gene: TRBJ1-6
CDR3aa: CASSFAPGQGSSPLHF
CDR3nt: TGTGCCAGCAGTTTCGCACCGGGACAGGGGAGCTCACCCCTCCACTTT

abundance: NA
v_gene: TRBV5-1
d_gene: TRBD2
j_gene: TRBJ2-3
CDR3aa: CASSAGLAGADTQYF
CDR3nt: TGCGCCAGCAGCGCAGGACTAGCGGGAGCAGATACGCAGTATTTT

abundance: NA
v_gene: TRBV7-9
d_gene: NA
j_gene: TRBJ1-2
CDR3aa: CASSRTADNYGYTF
CDR3nt: TGTGCCAGCAGCCGGACAGCTGATAACTATGGCTACACCTTC

abundance: NA
v_gene: TRBV4-3
d_gene: TRBD2
j_gene: TRBJ2-7
CDR3aa: CASSPTSGRTGEQYF
CDR3nt: TGCGCCAGCAGCCCGACCAGCGGGAGGACTGGTGAGCAGTACTTC

abundance: NA
v_gene: TRBV7-2
d_gene: NA
j_gene: TRBJ1-4
CDR3aa: CASSLTGTEKLFF
CDR3nt: TGTGCCAGCAGCTTAACAGGAACTGAAAAACTGTTTTTT

abundance: NA
v_gene: TRBV6-6
d_gene: TRBD2
j_gene: TRBJ2-7
CDR3aa: CASSRLAGAWEQYF
CDR3nt: TGTGCCAGCAGCAGGTTAGCGGGGGCTTGGGAGCAGTACTTC

abundance: NA
v_gene: TRBV6-6
d_gene: NA
j_gene: TRBJ2-5
CDR3aa: CASSPSETQYF
CDR3nt: TGTGCCAGCTCCCCCTCGGAGACCCAGTACTTC

abundance: NA
v_gene: TRBV7-9
d_gene: NA
j_gene: TRBJ1-4
CDR3aa: CASSTREANEKLFF
CDR3nt: TGTGCCAGCAGCACGCGGGAGGCTAATGAAAAACTGTTTTTT

abundance: once
v_gene: TRBV4-3
d_gene: TRBD1
j_gene: TRBJ1-4
CDR3aa: CASSKGQGGGEKLFF
CDR3nt: TGCGCCAGCAGCAAGGGACAGGGGGGGGGTGAAAAACTGTTTTTT

abundance: NA
v_gene: TRBV7-9
d_gene: NA
j_gene: TRBJ2-5
CDR3aa: CASSLPKEAQYF
CDR3nt: TGTGCCAGCAGCCTACCTAAGGAGGCCCAGTACTTC

abundance: NA
v_gene: TRBV2
d_gene: NA
j_gene: TRBJ2-6
CDR3aa: CAASGGPHSGANVLTF
CDR3nt: TGTGCCGCATCTGGGGGACCCCACTCTGGGGCCAACGTCCTGACTTTC

abundance: NA
v_gene: TRBV4-3
d_gene: TRBD1
j_gene: TRBJ1-2
CDR3aa: CASSGWDRGYYGYTF
CDR3nt: TGCGCCAGCAGCGGATGGGACAGGGGGTACTATGGCTACACCTTC

abundance: NA
v_gene: TRBV11-2
d_gene: TRBD2
j_gene: TRBJ2-1
CDR3aa: CASSSTLSGRNFYNEQFF
CDR3nt: TGTGCCAGCAGCTCCACCCTAAGCGGGAGGAACTTCTACAATGAGCAGTTCTTC

abundance: NA
v_gene: TRBV28
d_gene: TRBD2
j_gene: TRBJ2-3
CDR3aa: CASSRSGTPDTQYF
CDR3nt: TGTGCCAGCAGTCGTAGCGGGACACCAGATACGCAGTATTTT

abundance: NA
v_gene: TRBV28
d_gene: NA
j_gene: TRBJ2-7
CDR3aa: CASVGAGSGEQYF
CDR3nt: TGTGCCAGCGTCGGGGCGGGGAGCGGCGAGCAGTACTTC

abundance: few
v_gene: TRBV9
d_gene: NA
j_gene: TRBJ1-4
CDR3aa: CASSPRIQSDEKLFF
CDR3nt: TGTGCCAGCAGCCCTCGGATCCAATCGGATGAAAAACTGTTTTTT

abundance: NA
v_gene: TRBV5-1
d_gene: NA
j_gene: TRBJ1-4
CDR3aa: CASKTEPTNEKLFF
CDR3nt: TGCGCCAGTAAAACCGAACCAACTAATGAAAAACTGTTTTTT

abundance: once
v_gene: TRBV4-2
d_gene: NA
j_gene: TRBJ2-1
CDR3aa: CASSQDEDLRRFF
CDR3nt: TGTGCCAGCAGCCAAGATGAAGACCTCCGTCGGTTCTTC

abundance: NA
v_gene: TRBV5-1
d_gene: NA
j_gene: TRBJ2-7
CDR3aa: CASSLGGEGYEQYF
CDR3nt: TGCGCCAGCAGCTTGGGGGGAGAAGGCTACGAGCAGTACTTC

abundance: NA
v_gene: TRBV9
d_gene: NA
j_gene: TRBJ1-1
CDR3aa: CASSVDVYTEAFF
CDR3nt: TGTGCCAGCAGCGTAGATGTCTACACTGAAGCTTTCTTT

abundance: NA
v_gene: TRBV21-1
d_gene: NA
j_gene: TRBJ2-1
CDR3aa: CASTLLHGSSYNEQFF
CDR3nt: TGTGCCAGCACCCTGTTGCACGGATCCTCCTACAATGAGCAGTTCTTC

abundance: NA
v_gene: TRBV5-4
d_gene: NA
j_gene: TRBJ2-3
CDR3aa: CASSSGISTDTQYF
CDR3nt: TGTGCCAGCAGCTCTGGTATTAGCACAGATACGCAGTATTTT